Each of the 29 T cell receptor beta chains below was sequenced from the same sample in a study of naive and memory T cell subsets. An equimolar mix of two oligonucleotides served as the beta constant-region primer for TRBC1 and TRBC2. TCRdb re-called the UMI-ligation and nested PCR reads with MiXCR, one entry per CDR3 protein. The sample records about 90,000 distinct CDR3 sequences, approximately 6.5% being singletons. The specimen sequenced was central memory CD4+ T cells from blood. These receptors all come from a human donor in good health.

The chain uses TRBV2 and TRBJ1-5; tentative D call: TRBD1 (6 bases). Germline loops: CDR1 SNHLY, CDR2 FYNNEI. The ends were cut back, 7 bases at V and 4 bases at J, with 8 bases in the middle. There are 12 residues in the CDR3. CDR3 in DNA: TGTGCCAGCAACACAGGGAATCAGCCCCAGCATTTT. Translating it yields CASNTGNQPQHF.

The gene calls are TRBV20-1 and TRBJ2-3; TRBD2 matches 10 bases. The CDR3 totals 15 residues. Germline V gene sequence: CDR1 DFQATT, CDR2 SNEGSKA (reference sequence). The junction had 12 bases not matched to a gene; V was cut back by 6 bases and J by 6 bases. In DNA form, the CDR3 reads TGCAGTGCACTGCAGCGGACTAGCGGTCTGGATACGCAGTATTTT. It encodes CSALQRTSGLDTQYF.

This clonotype was detected only a few times. The chain employs TRBV2 and TRBJ2-7; D ambiguous. V lost 0 bases to trimming and J lost 4 bases, with 4 bases between them. This CDR3 contains 12 residues. Per the germline V gene, CDR1 is SNHLY and CDR2 is FYNNEI. DNA of the CDR3: TGTGCCAGCAGTGAAGCTGGTTACGAGCAGTACTTC. It yields the protein CASSEAGYEQYF.

This clonotype was counted a few times. The rearrangement joins TRBV11-2 to TRBJ2-3; D ambiguous. This CDR3 is 13 amino acids long. The germline V gene has CDR1 SGHAT and CDR2 FQNNGV. V dropped 3 bases and J dropped 0 bases, with 4 bases sitting between them. CDR3 nucleotide sequence: TGTGCCAGCAGCTTCAGCAGCACAGATACGCAGTATTTT. It translates to CASSFSSTDTQYF. The variable domain in full, with the rest retrieved from reference TRBV11-2 and TRBJ2-3, is EAGVAQSPRYKIIEKRQSVAFWCNPISGHATLYWYQQILGQGPKLLIQFQNNGVVDDSQLPKDRFSAERLKGVDSTLKIQPAKLEDSAVYLCASSFSSTDTQYFGPGTRLTVL.

The chain links TRBV9 to TRBJ2-3; D gene uncertain. The length of the CDR3 is 13 residues. Germline V gives CDR1 SGDLS, CDR2 YYNGEE. The germline V and J ends were trimmed by 3 bases and 4 bases, with 9 bases remaining between them. The chain's CDR3 is CASSERPADTQYF. Written as DNA, the CDR3 is TGTGCCAGCAGCGAAAGACCCGCAGATACGCAGTATTTT.

The V and J genes are TRBV7-9 and TRBJ2-7; D is undetermined. V dropped 6 bases and J dropped 0 bases, with 12 bases sitting between them. CDR1 is SEHNR and CDR2 is FQNEAQ in the germline V gene (reference sequence). There are 14 residues in the CDR3. CDR3 DNA sequence: TGTGCCAGCAGTGCTCAGATTAGCTCCTACGAGCAGTACTTC. Amino acid sequence: CASSAQISSYEQYF.

The chain links TRBV30 to TRBJ1-1, with D possibly matching TRBD1 (6 bases). This CDR3 is 11 amino acids long. Per germline, CDR1 GTSNPN and CDR2 SVGIG (reference sequence). The V end lost 3 bases, the J end lost 9 bases, and 11 bases lay between the germline ends. The chain's CDR3 is CAWSFGTKAFF. The DNA for the CDR3 is TGTGCCTGGAGCTTCGGGACAAAAGCTTTCTTT. Using reference TRBV30 and TRBJ1-1 for the parts outside the CDR3, the full variable domain is SQTIHQWPATLVQPVGSPLSLECTVEGTSNPNLYWYRQAAGRGLQLLFYSVGIGQISSEVPQNLSASRPQDRQFILSSKKLLLSDSGFYLCAWSFGTKAFFGQGTRLTVV.

This clonotype was detected only a few times. This chain uses TRBV6-6 with TRBJ1-1; D is unresolved. Germline V gene data show CDR1 as MNHNY and CDR2 as SVGAGI (reference sequence). The CDR3 length is 14 residues. V lost 2 bases and J lost 3, with 10 bases in between. CDR3 loop: CASSYLSFDTEAFF. CDR3 bases: TGTGCCAGCAGTTACCTGTCCTTTGACACTGAAGCTTTCTTT.

This clonotype was counted only a few times. The rearrangement uses TRBV30 and TRBJ1-6; no reliable D call. Germline V lookup: CDR1 GTSNPN, CDR2 SVGIG (reference sequence). There are 12 residues in the CDR3. V was clipped by 0 bases and J by 13 bases, with 10 bases between them. CDR3 DNA: TGTGCCTGGAGTGTATTGGAGAGGCCCCTCCACTTT. Its protein is CAWSVLERPLHF. Looking up the rest from reference TRBV30 and TRBJ1-6 gives the full variable domain: SQTIHQWPATLVQPVGSPLSLECTVEGTSNPNLYWYRQAAGRGLQLLFYSVGIGQISSEVPQNLSASRPQDRQFILSSKKLLLSDSGFYLCAWSVLERPLHFGNGTRLTVT.

In this sample, this clonotype turned up many times. The chain links TRBV5-1 to TRBJ1-2; D not resolved. Germline CDR1 and CDR2: SGHRS and YFSETQ. The CDR3 contains 13 residues. Trimming shortened V by 5 bases and J by 3 bases, and 11 bases separated the two germline ends. CDR3 nucleotides: TGCGCCAGCAGTCAAGACGGAGACTATGGCTACACCTTC. It encodes CASSQDGDYGYTF.

This clonotype appeared a few times. This chain links TRBV7-2 with TRBJ1-2; 7 bases match TRBD1. The V gene's germline CDR1 is SGHTA and CDR2 FQGNSA. The trim removed 5 bases at V and 7 bases at J, leaving 10 bases unmatched. The CDR3 has 14 residues. The CDR3 DNA is TGTGCCAGCAGCCTTCACCAGGGGGTCGTTGGCTACACCTTC. Amino acid sequence: CASSLHQGVVGYTF.

This clonotype has at least ten counts. The chain recombines TRBV6-2 or TRBV6-3 with TRBJ1-1; D gene unclear. CDR3 length: 12 amino acids. In germline, CDR1 is MNHEY, CDR2 SVGEGT. V gave up 2 bases and J gave up 2 bases, with 3 bases separating them. The CDR3 bases are TGTGCCAGCAGTTACATTAACACTGAAGCTTTCTTT. As protein: CASSYINTEAFF.

CDR3 in DNA: TGTGCCAGCAGTTTATTCCCCGCCGGGACTAGCGGGGGGGCCGCCGGGGAGCTGTTTTTT. Its protein product is CASSLFPAGTSGGAAGELFF. The chain recombines TRBV27 with TRBJ2-2, with TRBD2 matching over 16 bases. The CDR3 covers 20 residues. CDR1 and CDR2 (germline): MNHEY, SMNVEV (reference sequence). V shed 1 base, J shed 6 bases, and the junction held 11 bases outside the gene matches.

This clonotype occurred many times. The chain links TRBV20-1 to TRBJ1-1, with D maybe TRBD1 (5 bases). Trimming removed 5 bases at V and 14 bases at J, with 15 bases between. There are 10 residues in the CDR3. Germline assignment: CDR1 DFQATT and CDR2 SNEGSKA (reference sequence). CDR3 loop: CSAFRDSSFF. The CDR3 coding sequence is TGCAGTGCTTTTCGAGACAGCAGCTTCTTT.

In its sample, this clonotype was seen many times. The rearrangement uses TRBV29-1 and TRBJ2-1; D is possibly TRBD1 (6 bases). The germline CDR1 and CDR2 sequences are SQVTM and ANQGSEA. Trimming shortened V by 4 bases and J by 0 bases, and 10 bases separated the two germline ends. The CDR3 contains 14 residues. CDR3 protein: CSVGTDSSYNEQFF. The CDR3 DNA sequence: TGCAGCGTTGGGACGGACAGCTCCTACAATGAGCAGTTCTTC.

This clonotype appeared a single time. The chain has TRBV15 and TRBJ1-5; 9 bases match TRBD1. The V gene end was trimmed by 0 bases and the J gene end by 0 bases; junction bases not matched to a gene: 15. This CDR3 is 21 amino acids long. Germline V gene sequence: CDR1 LNHNV, CDR2 YYDKDF (reference sequence). CDR3 sequence: CATSRDSPGTGISTSNQPQHF. The CDR3, as DNA: TGTGCCACCAGCAGAGATTCCCCCGGGACAGGGATCAGCACTAGCAATCAGCCCCAGCATTTT.

The CDR3 here is CASSERTSGEDNEQFF. In nucleotides, the CDR3 is TGTGCCAGCAGCGAGAGAACTAGCGGGGAAGACAATGAGCAGTTCTTC. This chain links TRBV4-2 with TRBJ2-1; 10 bases align to TRBD2. CDR3 length: 16 residues. Germline values: CDR1 LGHNA, CDR2 YNFKEQ. V lost 5 bases, J lost 5 bases, and 9 bases stayed unmatched.

This chain uses TRBV14 with TRBJ2-3; TRBD2 matches 12 bases. Per the germline V gene, CDR1 is SGHDN and CDR2 is FVKESK. This CDR3 has 17 amino acids. Germline trimming cut 1 base from V and 4 bases from J; bases unmatched to any gene: 6. In DNA form, the CDR3 reads TGTGCCAGCAGCCAAGCCCTCGGACTAGCGGGACCAGATACGCAGTATTTT. This encodes CASSQALGLAGPDTQYF.

This clonotype appeared many times. This sequence joins TRBV6-2 or TRBV6-3 and TRBJ2-1, with D perhaps matching TRBD2 (5 bases). This CDR3 comprises 13 residues. Trimming removed 6 bases from V and 7 bases from J, with 13 bases in between. The germline gives CDR1 MNHEY, CDR2 SVGEGT. The chain's CDR3 is CASRIGAGNEQFF. The CDR3 coding sequence is TGTGCCAGCAGGATCGGCGCGGGTAATGAGCAGTTCTTC.

In this sample, this clonotype turned up many times. The genes are TRBV18 and TRBJ2-3, with D unclear. Trimming left V 4 bases short and J 5 bases short, with 16 bases between. The CDR3 length is 15 residues. Per germline, CDR1 KGHSH and CDR2 LQKENI. The CDR3 loop reads CASSRPGQVGDTQYF. The CDR3 coding sequence is TGTGCCAGCTCACGCCCGGGTCAAGTGGGAGATACGCAGTATTTT.

This clonotype was seen ten or more times. The chain combines TRBV7-2 with TRBJ2-2; 9 nucleotides match TRBD1. The germline gives CDR1 SGHTA, CDR2 FQGNSA. The CDR3 spans 17 residues. V was pared by 0 bases and J by 4 bases, with 6 bases of the junction left unmatched. CDR3 nucleotide sequence: TGTGCCAGCAGCTTAGCTAGTCGGACAGGGGTCACCGGGGAGCTGTTTTTT. It translates to CASSLASRTGVTGELFF.

This clonotype was found many times. The chain is built from TRBV30 and TRBJ2-5; D gene uncertain. The V end lost 7 bases, the J end lost 5 bases, and 11 bases lay between the germline ends. This CDR3 has 11 amino acids. Germline CDR1 reads GTSNPN; CDR2 reads SVGIG (reference sequence). In DNA, the CDR3 is TGTGCCTCGTCCAGGCGGGAGACCCAGTACTTC. This sequence encodes CASSRRETQYF.

There are many counts of this clonotype. This sequence joins TRBV28 and TRBJ1-4; 10 bases agree with TRBD1. Losses at the gene ends were 7 bases for V and 5 bases for J; bases not matched to a gene: 13. This CDR3 has 17 amino acids. Per germline, CDR1 MDHEN and CDR2 SYDVKM. In DNA, the CDR3 is TGTGCCAGCACCCAAACCGGGACAGGGGTTTTGAATGAAAAACTGTTTTTT. It is translated as CASTQTGTGVLNEKLFF.

This clonotype was recorded at least ten times. The CDR3 reads CASRNRGNSNQPQHF. DNA for the CDR3: TGTGCCAGCAGGAACAGGGGAAATAGCAATCAGCCCCAGCATTTT. V is TRBV28 and J is TRBJ1-5, with 7 bases aligning to TRBD1. The trim removed 6 bases at V and 0 bases at J, leaving 5 bases unmatched. The CDR3 sequence is 15 residues long. The germline CDR1 and CDR2 sequences are MDHEN and SYDVKM.

This clonotype was counted between two and nine times. V and J are TRBV5-4 and TRBJ2-1, with TRBD2 as a possible D gene (6 bases). V was trimmed by 1 base and J by 5 bases, leaving 13 bases between them. The CDR3 runs to 15 residues. The germline gives CDR1 SGHNT, CDR2 YYREEE (reference sequence). The CDR3 DNA follows: TGTGCCAGCAGCTTGTCGCTAGCGACCCACAATGAGCAGTTCTTC. Its translation is CASSLSLATHNEQFF.

Ten or more counts support this clonotype. V is TRBV7-2 and J is TRBJ1-6; 7 nucleotides line up with TRBD1. The CDR3 loop spans 11 amino acids. The V gene's germline CDR1 is SGHTA and CDR2 FQGNSA. The V segment lost 5 bases and the J segment 14 bases; nucleotides outside the gene matches: 3. CDR3 region: CASSTGTALHF. DNA of the CDR3: TGTGCCAGCAGCACCGGGACAGCCCTCCACTTT.

At least ten counts were recorded for this clonotype. The rearrangement links TRBV5-1 to TRBJ1-5; no clear D. CDR3 length: 13 residues. Germline V gene data show CDR1 as SGHRS and CDR2 as YFSETQ. V was shortened by 0 bases and J by 4 bases, with 5 bases between the two germline ends. In DNA, the CDR3 is TGCGCCAGCAGCTTGGCGTTAAATCAGCCCCAGCATTTT. This codes for CASSLALNQPQHF.

This chain connects TRBV12-3 or TRBV12-4 to TRBJ1-1; D call uncertain. This CDR3 has 13 residues. V dropped 4 bases and J dropped 4 bases, with 10 bases sitting between them. The CDR3 bases are TGTGCCAGCAGTTGGGTCCTCGTCACTGAAGCTTTCTTT. This gives the protein CASSWVLVTEAFF.

This clonotype was observed many times. The chain joins TRBV7-2 to TRBJ2-4, with a possible D match to TRBD2 (7 bases). The CDR3 is 15 amino acids. The ends were cut back, 1 base at V and 9 bases at J, with 16 bases in the middle. Germline V gives CDR1 SGHTA, CDR2 FQGNSA. CDR3: CASSLVKGGGGIQYF. The CDR3 coding sequence is TGTGCCAGCAGCTTAGTTAAGGGAGGGGGAGGCATTCAGTACTTC.